The clone carrying this T cell receptor (beta chain) was observed a few times. The CDR3 extends over 12 amino acids. Trimming at V came to 6 bases and at J to 8 bases, leaving 8 bases not matched to a gene. CDR1 is DFQATT, CDR2 SNEGSKA, per germline (reference sequence). The sample belongs to a study of T-cell memory formation after mild COVID-19. TCRdb reanalysed the 5' RACE reads using MiXCR and keeps one entry per CDR3 protein. The profile shows 300,000 to 350,000 distinct CDR3 sequences, less than 20% of them singletons. The sample was PBMCs or a T cell subset sorted from them (not recorded which). V usage is TRBV20-1 and J usage is TRBJ1-1; 8 bases are shared with TRBD1. The receptor comes from a man aged 18-30 years who had mild COVID-19 (a few samples of this study predate the infection). Cell type and time point are not known. The CDR3 DNA follows: TGCAGTGCAAATCCAGGGGGCGCAGAAGCTTTCTTT. This codes for CSANPGGAEAFF.